These 12 T cell receptor beta chains originate from one sample sequenced in a study of read filtering for tumor transcriptome and immune sequencing. Molecular barcoded adaptors covering alpha/delta and beta/gamma chains were used on roughly 370 ng RNA. TCRdb reprocessed the reads via MiXCR and lists one record per CDR3 protein. The data hold more than 100,000 distinct CDR3 sequences, with under 15% observed a single time. Sequences were obtained from a population of CD138-negative cells sorted from bone marrow. These receptor sequences come from a donor aged 40 or over with multiple myeloma.

Points on this clonotype: One base separates it from a far larger clone, so it is likely a read error. This chain uses TRBV6-5 with TRBJ2-5; tentatively, D is TRBD1 (6 bases). The CDR3 sequence is 14 residues long. V lost 8 bases, J lost 2 bases, and 15 bases lay in between. CDR1 is MNHEY and CDR2 is SVGAGI in the germline V gene. The CDR3 DNA reads TGTGCCAGCCACCTCCAGGACAGTCAAGAGACCCAGTACTTC. It is translated as CASHLQDSQETQYF.

The genes are TRBV10-3 and TRBJ1-5; no clear D. The CDR3 contains 13 residues. V was trimmed by 8 bases and J by 2 bases, leaving 10 bases between them. Germline V lookup: CDR1 ENHRY, CDR2 SYGVKD. The CDR3 region is CAIGSSGNQPQHF. Here the CDR3 DNA reads TGTGCCATCGGCTCATCTGGCAATCAGCCCCAGCATTTT.

At least ten counts were recorded for this clonotype. The chain employs TRBV7-9 and TRBJ2-4; D gene unclear. V was shortened by 0 bases and J by 3 bases, with 12 bases between the two germline ends. The germline CDR1 and CDR2 sequences are SEHNR and FQNEAQ (reference sequence). There are 16 residues in the CDR3. The CDR3 nucleotides are TGTGCCAGCAGCTTAGCGGTCGGAGTGAGCAAAAACATTCAGTACTTC. Translated, it gives CASSLAVGVSKNIQYF.

This clonotype was seen repeatedly, ten times or more. The rearrangement joins TRBV4-1 to TRBJ2-3, with TRBD2 matching 15 bases. CDR3 length equals 19 residues. The V segment lost 5 bases and the J segment 4 bases; nucleotides outside the gene matches: 13. Germline values: CDR1 MGHRA, CDR2 YSYEKL. As DNA, the CDR3 is TGCGCCAGCAGCACTCGACAGGGACTAGCGGGAGGAGGATCAGATACGCAGTATTTT. Its translation: CASSTRQGLAGGGSDTQYF.

This clonotype was seen at least ten times. V gene TRBV19 combines with J gene TRBJ2-3, with a possible D match to TRBD2 (6 bases). Germline assignment: CDR1 LNHDA and CDR2 SQIVND (reference sequence). The CDR3 sequence is 14 residues long. The V end lost 7 bases, the J end lost 2 bases, and 13 bases lay between the germline ends. CDR3 loop: CASNGGGPTDTQYF. CDR3 nucleotide sequence: TGTGCCAGTAACGGGGGAGGACCCACAGATACGCAGTATTTT. Looking up the rest from reference TRBV19 and TRBJ2-3 gives the full variable domain: DGGITQSPKYLFRKEGQNVTLSCEQNLNHDAMYWYRQDPGQGLRLIYYSQIVNDFQKGDIAEGYSVSREKKESFPLTVTSAQKNPTAFYLCASNGGGPTDTQYFGPGTRLTVL.

This clonotype turned up a few times. CDR3 DNA sequence: TGTGCCAGTAGTAAAACCCACGGACTAGAGGGGTACGAGCAGTACTTC. It encodes CASSKTHGLEGYEQYF. This chain connects TRBV19 to TRBJ2-7; 7 bases match TRBD2. Germline CDR1 LNHDA, CDR2 SQIVND (reference sequence). V lost 4 bases, J lost 4 bases, and 13 bases stayed unmatched. This CDR3 is 16 amino acids long.

This clonotype has at least ten counts. The V and J genes are TRBV11-2 and TRBJ2-1, with 7 bases that match TRBD2. Germline CDR1 and CDR2: SGHAT and FQNNGV. The CDR3 contains 14 residues. V dropped 2 bases and J dropped 12; count of bases not matched to a gene: 10. The CDR3 region is CASSLLAGAFGQFF. The CDR3 region has the DNA TGTGCCAGCAGCTTACTCGCGGGAGCTTTTGGGCAGTTCTTC. The variable domain in full, with the rest retrieved from reference TRBV11-2 and TRBJ2-1, is EAGVAQSPRYKIIEKRQSVAFWCNPISGHATLYWYQQILGQGPKLLIQFQNNGVVDDSQLPKDRFSAERLKGVDSTLKIQPAKLEDSAVYLCASSLLAGAFGQFFGPGTRLTVL.

This clonotype was counted many times. This chain uses TRBV5-1 with TRBJ2-7; maybe TRBD1 (6 bases). The V gene's germline CDR1 is SGHRS and CDR2 YFSETQ. The ends were cut back, 9 bases at V and 5 bases at J, with 21 bases in the middle. This CDR3 has 14 amino acids. As DNA, the CDR3 is TGCGCCACCCGACCCGACAGGAACGGTAACGAGCAGTACTTC. Translated, it gives CATRPDRNGNEQYF.

This clonotype appeared many times. V is TRBV20-1 and J is TRBJ1-2, with 7 bases lining up with TRBD1. The ends lost 3 bases at V and 8 bases at J; junction bases unmatched: 12. Germline lookup yields CDR1 DFQATT and CDR2 SNEGSKA (reference sequence). This CDR3 region has 14 residues. The CDR3 loop is CSASVDEGAGGYTF. CDR3 coding DNA: TGCAGTGCTAGTGTGGATGAGGGGGCGGGAGGCTACACCTTC.

As to this clonotype: It may be a read error: a sequence one base away is much more abundant. This chain uses TRBV7-9 with TRBJ2-5; D is ambiguous. The CDR3 is 13 amino acids. Germline loops: CDR1 SEHNR, CDR2 FQNEAQ (reference sequence). The CDR3 region has the DNA TGTGCCAGCAGCTTGGTTTCTCTAGAGGCCCAGTACTTC. Residues: CASSLVSLEAQYF.

This clonotype was observed many times. The genes are TRBV7-9 and TRBJ1-1, with 10 bases identical to TRBD1. V lost 4 bases to trimming and J lost 4 bases; unmatched junction nucleotides: 9. CDR3 size: 16 residues. Germline V lookup: CDR1 SEHNR, CDR2 FQNEAQ (reference sequence). The CDR3 bases are TGTGCCAGCAGCTGGGGGGCCCGGGACAGGGGCACTGAAGCTTTCTTT. Its translation is CASSWGARDRGTEAFF.

This clonotype has at least ten counts. The chain couples TRBV30 to TRBJ1-5; possibly TRBD1 for D (5 bases). Germline V gene lookup returns CDR1 GTSNPN and CDR2 SVGIG (reference sequence). This CDR3 contains 14 residues. With 7 bases removed from V and 3 bases from J, the gap between germline ends came to 16 bases. CDR3 coding DNA: TGTGCCTACTCCCAGGACACCTCCAATCAGCCCCAGCATTTT. Translation: CAYSQDTSNQPQHF. Full variable domain (missing parts from reference TRBV30 and TRBJ1-5): SQTIHQWPATLVQPVGSPLSLECTVEGTSNPNLYWYRQAAGRGLQLLFYSVGIGQISSEVPQNLSASRPQDRQFILSSKKLLLSDSGFYLCAYSQDTSNQPQHFGDGTRLSIL.